This TCR beta chain derives from a study of patients and donors after allogeneic stem cell transplantation. Germline V gene lookup returns CDR1 LGHDT and CDR2 YNNKEL (reference sequence). The V end lost 5 bases, the J end lost 7 bases, and 14 bases lay between the germline ends. This CDR3 spans 13 amino acids. TCRdb reprocessed the RT-PCR reads with MiXCR, giving one entry per CDR3 protein. The sample lists 400,000 to 450,000 distinct CDR3 sequences, under 20% occurring once. This clonotype has more than one count but fewer than ten. The gene calls are TRBV3-1 and TRBJ2-5, with no clear D. This TCR was sampled from a human donor who was either an allogeneic HSCT recipient or a stem cell or donor lymphocyte infusion donor (not recorded which). It is not recorded whose cells these are; they may come from a transplant donor. Sequencing was carried out using blood, either unsorted or a sorted T cell fraction (not recorded which). The CDR3 DNA follows: TGTGCCAGCAGCTTTAAGGACGGCGGGACCCAGTACTTC. This gives the protein CASSFKDGGTQYF.